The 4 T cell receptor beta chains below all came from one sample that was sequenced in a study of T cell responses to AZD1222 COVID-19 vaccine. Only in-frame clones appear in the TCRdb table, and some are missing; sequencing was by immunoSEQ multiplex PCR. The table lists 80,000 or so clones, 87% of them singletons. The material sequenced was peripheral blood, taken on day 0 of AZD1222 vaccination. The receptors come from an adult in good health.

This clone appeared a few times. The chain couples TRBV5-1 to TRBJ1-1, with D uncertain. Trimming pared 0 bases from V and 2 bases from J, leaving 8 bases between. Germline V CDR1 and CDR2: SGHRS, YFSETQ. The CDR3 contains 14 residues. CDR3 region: CASSLVSTNTEAFF. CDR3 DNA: TGCGCCAGCAGCTTGGTATCTACCAACACTGAAGCTTTCTTT.

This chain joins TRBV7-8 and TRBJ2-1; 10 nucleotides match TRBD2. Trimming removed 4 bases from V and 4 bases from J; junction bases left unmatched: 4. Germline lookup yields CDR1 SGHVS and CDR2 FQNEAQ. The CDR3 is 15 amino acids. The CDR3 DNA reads TGTGCCAGCAGCTCTACTAGCGGGGCTTACAATGAGCAGTTCTTC. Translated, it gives CASSSTSGAYNEQFF.

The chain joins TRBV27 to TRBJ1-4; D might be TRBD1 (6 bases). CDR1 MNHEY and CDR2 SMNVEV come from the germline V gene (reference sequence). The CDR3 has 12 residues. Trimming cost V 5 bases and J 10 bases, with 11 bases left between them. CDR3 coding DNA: TGTGCCAGCAGTGCCACAGGGAGAAAACTGTTTTTT. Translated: CASSATGRKLFF.

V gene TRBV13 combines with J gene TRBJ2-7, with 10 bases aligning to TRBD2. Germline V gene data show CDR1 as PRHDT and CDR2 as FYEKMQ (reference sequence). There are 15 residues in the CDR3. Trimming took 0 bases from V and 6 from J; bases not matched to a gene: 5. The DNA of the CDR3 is TGTGCCAGCAGCTTAGGCCCTAGCGGGAGACCCGAGCAGTACTTC. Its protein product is CASSLGPSGRPEQYF.